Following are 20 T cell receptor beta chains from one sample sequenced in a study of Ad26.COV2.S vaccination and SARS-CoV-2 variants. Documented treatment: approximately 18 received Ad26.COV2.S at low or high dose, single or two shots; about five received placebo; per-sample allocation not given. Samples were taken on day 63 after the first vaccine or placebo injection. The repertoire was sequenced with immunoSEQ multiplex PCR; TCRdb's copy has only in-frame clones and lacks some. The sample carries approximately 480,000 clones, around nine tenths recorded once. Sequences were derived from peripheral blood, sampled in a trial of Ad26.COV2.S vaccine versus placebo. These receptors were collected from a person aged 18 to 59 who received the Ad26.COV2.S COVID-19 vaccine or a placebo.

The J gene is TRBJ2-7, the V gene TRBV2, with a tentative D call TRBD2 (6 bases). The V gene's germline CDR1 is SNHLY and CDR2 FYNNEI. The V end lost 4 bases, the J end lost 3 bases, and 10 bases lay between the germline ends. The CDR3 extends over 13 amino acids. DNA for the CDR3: TGTGCCAGCAGTGTGGGACTGGGCTACGAGCAGTACTTC. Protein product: CASSVGLGYEQYF.

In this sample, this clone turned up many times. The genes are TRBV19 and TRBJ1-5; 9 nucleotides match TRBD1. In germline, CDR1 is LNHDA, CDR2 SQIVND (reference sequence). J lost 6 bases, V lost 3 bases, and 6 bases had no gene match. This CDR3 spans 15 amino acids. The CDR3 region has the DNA TGTGCCAGTAGTATGGAGGACAGGGGCTCTCAGCCCCAGCATTTT. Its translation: CASSMEDRGSQPQHF.

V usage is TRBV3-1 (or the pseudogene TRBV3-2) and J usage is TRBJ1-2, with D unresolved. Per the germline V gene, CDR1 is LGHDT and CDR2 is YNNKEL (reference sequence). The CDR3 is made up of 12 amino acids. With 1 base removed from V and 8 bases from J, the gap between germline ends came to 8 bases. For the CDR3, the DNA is TGTGCCAGCAGCCAAGCCCAGAGGGGCTACACCTTC. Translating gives CASSQAQRGYTF.

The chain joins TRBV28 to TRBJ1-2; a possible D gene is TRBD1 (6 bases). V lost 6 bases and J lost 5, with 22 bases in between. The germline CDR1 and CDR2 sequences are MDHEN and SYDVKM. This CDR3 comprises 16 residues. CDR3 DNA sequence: TGTGCCAGCAGAAATCCAACATTCACAGGGACTTATGGCTACACCTTC. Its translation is CASRNPTFTGTYGYTF.

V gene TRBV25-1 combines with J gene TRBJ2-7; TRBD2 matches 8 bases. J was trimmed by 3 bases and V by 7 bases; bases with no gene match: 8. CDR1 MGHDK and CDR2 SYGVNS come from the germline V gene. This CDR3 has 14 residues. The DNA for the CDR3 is TGTGCCAGCAAAGGGGGACTAGTTGTCTACGAGCAGTACTTC. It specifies CASKGGLVVYEQYF.

This chain's CDR3 is CASSPRGLQYF. The CDR3 bases are TGTGCCAGCAGTCCGCGTGGGTTGCAGTACTTC. V and J are TRBV28 and TRBJ2-7, with D uncertain. This CDR3 region has 11 residues. Between the trimmed V and J ends, which lost 5 bases and 9 bases, there was a span of 11 bases. CDR1 is MDHEN, CDR2 SYDVKM, per germline.

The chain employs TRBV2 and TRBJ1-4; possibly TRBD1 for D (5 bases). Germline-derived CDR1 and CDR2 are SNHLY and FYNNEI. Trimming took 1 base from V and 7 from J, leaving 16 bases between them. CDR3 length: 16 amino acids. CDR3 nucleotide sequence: TGTGCCAGCAGTGAAGAAGGGACGGAACTTAGTGAAAAACTGTTTTTT. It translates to CASSEEGTELSEKLFF.

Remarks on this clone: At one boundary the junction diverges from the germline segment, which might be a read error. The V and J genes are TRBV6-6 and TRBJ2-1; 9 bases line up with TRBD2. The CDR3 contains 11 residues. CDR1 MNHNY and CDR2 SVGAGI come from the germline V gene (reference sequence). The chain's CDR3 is CASSPSGALVF. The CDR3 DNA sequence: TGTGCCAGCAGTCCTAGCGGGGCCTTGGTCTTC.

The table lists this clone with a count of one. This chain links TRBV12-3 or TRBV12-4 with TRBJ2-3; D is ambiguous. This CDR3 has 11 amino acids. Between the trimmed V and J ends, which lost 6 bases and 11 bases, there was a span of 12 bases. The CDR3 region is CASSRARRQYF. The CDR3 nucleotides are TGTGCCAGCAGCCGCGCCCGGAGGCAGTATTTT.

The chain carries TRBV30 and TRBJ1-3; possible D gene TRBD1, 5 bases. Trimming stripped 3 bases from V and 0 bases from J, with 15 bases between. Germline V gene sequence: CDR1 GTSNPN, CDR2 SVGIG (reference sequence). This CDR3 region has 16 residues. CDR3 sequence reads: CAWSGHGGDSGNTIYF. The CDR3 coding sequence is TGTGCCTGGAGCGGACATGGGGGGGACTCTGGAAACACCATATATTTT.

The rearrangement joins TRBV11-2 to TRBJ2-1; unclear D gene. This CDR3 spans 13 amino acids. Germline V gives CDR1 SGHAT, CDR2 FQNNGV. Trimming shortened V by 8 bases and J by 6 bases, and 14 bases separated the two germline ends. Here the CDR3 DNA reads TGTGCCAGCGGGTGGGCCCCTGGCAATGAGCAGTTCTTC. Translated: CASGWAPGNEQFF.

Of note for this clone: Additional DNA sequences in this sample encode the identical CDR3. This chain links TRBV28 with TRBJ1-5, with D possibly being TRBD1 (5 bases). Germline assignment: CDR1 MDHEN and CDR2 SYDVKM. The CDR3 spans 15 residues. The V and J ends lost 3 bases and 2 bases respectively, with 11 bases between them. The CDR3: CASSFPQGRNQPQHF. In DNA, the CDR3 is TGTGCCAGCAGTTTTCCCCAGGGCCGCAATCAGCCCCAGCATTTT.

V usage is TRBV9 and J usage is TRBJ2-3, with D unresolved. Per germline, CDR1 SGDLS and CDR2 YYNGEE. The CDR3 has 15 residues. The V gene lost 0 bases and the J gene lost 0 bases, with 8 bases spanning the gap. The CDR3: CASSVGLGSTDTQYF. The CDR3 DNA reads TGTGCCAGCAGCGTAGGCCTGGGAAGCACAGATACGCAGTATTTT.

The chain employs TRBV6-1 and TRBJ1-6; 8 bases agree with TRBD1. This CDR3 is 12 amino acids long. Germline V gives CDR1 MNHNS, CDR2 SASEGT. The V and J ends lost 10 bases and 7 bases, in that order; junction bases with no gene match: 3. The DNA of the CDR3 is TGTGCCACCCGGGACAGGAATTCACCCCTCCACTTT. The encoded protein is CATRDRNSPLHF.

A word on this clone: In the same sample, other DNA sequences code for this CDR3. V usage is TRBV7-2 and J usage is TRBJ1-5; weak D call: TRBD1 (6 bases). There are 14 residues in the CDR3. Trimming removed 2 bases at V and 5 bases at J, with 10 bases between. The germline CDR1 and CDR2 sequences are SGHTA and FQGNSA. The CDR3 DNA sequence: TGTGCCAGCAGCTTAACAGGGTGGGATCAGCCCCAGCATTTT. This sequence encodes CASSLTGWDQPQHF.

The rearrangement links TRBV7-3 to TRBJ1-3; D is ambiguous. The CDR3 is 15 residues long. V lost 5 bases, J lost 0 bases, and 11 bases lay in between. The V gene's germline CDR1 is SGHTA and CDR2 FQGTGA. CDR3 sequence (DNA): TGTGCCAGCAGCCCTGGGGTCGGCTCTGGAAACACCATATATTTT. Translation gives CASSPGVGSGNTIYF.

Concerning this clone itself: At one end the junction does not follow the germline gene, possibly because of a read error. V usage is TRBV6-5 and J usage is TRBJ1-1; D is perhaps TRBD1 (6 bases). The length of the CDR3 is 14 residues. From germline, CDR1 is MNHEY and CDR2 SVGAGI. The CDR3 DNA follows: TGTGCCAGCAGCGCCGCCGTGGGGGGCCTGAACAATCTCTTT. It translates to CASSAAVGGLNNLF.

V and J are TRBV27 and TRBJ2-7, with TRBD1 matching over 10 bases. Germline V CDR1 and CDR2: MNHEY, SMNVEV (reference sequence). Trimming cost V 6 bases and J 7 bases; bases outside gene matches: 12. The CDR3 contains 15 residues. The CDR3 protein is CASSRLGTGVREQYF. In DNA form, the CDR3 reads TGTGCCAGCAGCCGTTTGGGGACAGGGGTGAGGGAGCAGTACTTC.

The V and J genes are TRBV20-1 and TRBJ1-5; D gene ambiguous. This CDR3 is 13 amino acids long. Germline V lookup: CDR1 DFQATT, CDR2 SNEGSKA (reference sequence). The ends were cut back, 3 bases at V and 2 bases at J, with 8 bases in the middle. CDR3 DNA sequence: TGCAGTGCTAGTGGGGATGGCAATCAGCCCCAGCATTTT. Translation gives CSASGDGNQPQHF.

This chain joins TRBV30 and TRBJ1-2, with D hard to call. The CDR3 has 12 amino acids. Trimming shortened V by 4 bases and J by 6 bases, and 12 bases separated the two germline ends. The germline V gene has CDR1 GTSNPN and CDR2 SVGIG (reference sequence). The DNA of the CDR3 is TGTGCCTGGACCCGGAGTCGGGATGGCTACACCTTC. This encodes CAWTRSRDGYTF.